Listed below are T cell receptor beta chains from one sample, sequenced in a study of blood T cells in healthy people across ages. TCRdb re-called the 5' RACE reads through MiXCR, storing one row per CDR3 protein. The data contain 1.5 million to 2 million distinct CDR3 sequences, roughly 28% of them singletons. The sample comprised blood. All receptors come from a woman in her twenties or thirties in good health. The CDR3 runs from the conserved cysteine through the conserved F or W.

v_call cdr3_aa
TRBV14 CASSRQLSYEQYF
TRBV5-1 CASSLESSGSRTDTQYF
TRBV7-2 CASRRDLQPNSPLHF
TRBV5-1 CASPPAWGGTDTQYF
TRBV2 CASEGGRNEQFF
TRBV6-1 CASSDRLVRGDNEQFF
TRBV9 CASSVSGRSHEQYF
TRBV11-1 CASSWRGGVQETQYF
TRBV9 CASSITGDGRETQYF
TRBV20-1 CSAKAGVGGDEQYF
TRBV9 CASSAKTATGEQFF
TRBV29-1 CSVAWGQKKYEQYF
TRBV5-5 CASSGGVSQHF
TRBV6-6 CASSSTGETRYEQYF
TRBV7-2 CASSWNPGTISYNEQYF
TRBV12-3/TRBV12-4 CASSSRRGGLQETQYF
TRBV27 CASSLRSNRAPYNEQFF
TRBV4-1 CASSRGRGGRYF
TRBV15 CAASRGPAYEQYF
TRBV7-9 CASSLEAGRDEKLFF
TRBV20-1 CSATSPFVGEQFF
TRBV7-9 CASSNLGQGSRLNTEAFF